This TCR beta chain was retrieved from a study of cytomegalovirus exposure and HLA in healthy donors. The wider study: As released early, the data held roughly 85 million unique TCRs from HLA-typed donors.

Study results and limitations: In a later analysis, an Asian-associated ancestry cluster reportedly showed fewer N-insertions than the roughly 690-donor mean. Earlier analysis yielded a pattern in which most TCR beta V segments were productive about 87% or about 30% of the time.

Comments on this clone: The antigen remains undetermined.

Vbeta (60) and Jbeta (13) primers were used in the PCR. The protocol was immunoSEQ multiplex PCR, while the TCRdb copy is restricted to in-frame clones and leaves out a portion. The sample includes roughly 180,000 clones, approximately 84% of them seen just once. The CDR3 is made up of 16 amino acids. The germline V and J ends were trimmed by 2 bases and 0 bases, with 13 bases remaining between them. Germline values: CDR1 MNHNS, CDR2 SASEGT. This clonotype originated in a man younger than 45 in good health and CMV-seronegative. What was sequenced was PBMCs. The chain uses TRBV6-1 and TRBJ1-2, with a tentative D call TRBD1 (6 bases). CDR3: CASSELRGWANYGYTF. The CDR3, as DNA: TGTGCCAGCAGTGAACTCAGGGGATGGGCTAACTATGGCTACACCTTC.